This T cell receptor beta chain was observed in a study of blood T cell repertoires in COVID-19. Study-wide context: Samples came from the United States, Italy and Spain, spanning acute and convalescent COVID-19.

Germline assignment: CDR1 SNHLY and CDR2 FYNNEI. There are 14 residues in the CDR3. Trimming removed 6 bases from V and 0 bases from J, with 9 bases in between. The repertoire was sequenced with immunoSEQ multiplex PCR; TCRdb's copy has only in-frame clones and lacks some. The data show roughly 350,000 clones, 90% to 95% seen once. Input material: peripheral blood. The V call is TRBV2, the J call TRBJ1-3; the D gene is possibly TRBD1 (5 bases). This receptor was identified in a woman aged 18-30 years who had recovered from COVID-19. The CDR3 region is CASSAGHSGNTIYF. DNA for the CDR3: TGTGCCAGCAGCGCAGGGCACTCTGGAAACACCATATATTTT.